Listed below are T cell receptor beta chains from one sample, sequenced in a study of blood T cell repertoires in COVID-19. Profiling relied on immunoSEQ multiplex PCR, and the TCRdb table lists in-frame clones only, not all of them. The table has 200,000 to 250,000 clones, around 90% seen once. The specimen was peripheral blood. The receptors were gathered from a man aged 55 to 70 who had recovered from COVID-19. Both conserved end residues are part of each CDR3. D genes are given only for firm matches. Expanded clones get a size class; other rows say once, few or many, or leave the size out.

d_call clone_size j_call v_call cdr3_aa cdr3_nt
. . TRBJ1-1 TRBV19 CASTVGPIGNTEAFF TGTGCCAGTACCGTGGGGCCAATAGGGAACACTGAAGCTTTCTTT
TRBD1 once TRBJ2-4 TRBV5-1 CASSLGQGVDIQYF TGCGCCAGCAGCTTGGGTCAGGGGGTCGACATTCAGTACTTC
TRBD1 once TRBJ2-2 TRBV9 CASSDDRGGNTGELFF TGTGCCAGCAGCGACGACAGGGGGGGCAACACCGGGGAGCTGTTTTTT
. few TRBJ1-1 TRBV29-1 CSVAHTEAFF TGCAGCGTCGCGCACACTGAAGCTTTCTTT
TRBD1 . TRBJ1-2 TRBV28 CASQQGAGYGYTF TGTGCCAGCCAACAGGGGGCAGGCTATGGCTACACCTTC
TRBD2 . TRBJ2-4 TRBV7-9 CASSTASGYKNIQYF TGTGCCAGCAGCACTGCTAGCGGATACAAAAACATTCAGTACTTC
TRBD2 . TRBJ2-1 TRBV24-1 CATSDLSVGTSDYNEQFF TGTGCCACCAGTGATTTAAGTGTTGGGACTAGCGACTACAATGAGCAGTTCTTC
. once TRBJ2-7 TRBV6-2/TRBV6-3 CASSTRDSPRFYEQYF TGTGCCAGCAGTACCCGGGACTCCCCCAGGTTTTACGAGCAGTACTTC
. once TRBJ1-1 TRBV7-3 CASSSQPGITEAFF TGTGCCAGCAGCTCCCAACCCGGGATAACTGAAGCTTTCTTT
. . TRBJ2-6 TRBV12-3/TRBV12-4 CASTIAGANVLTF TGTGCCAGCACTATCGCTGGGGCCAACGTCCTGACTTTC
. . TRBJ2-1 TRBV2 CASTDRVAGLDEQFF TGTGCCAGCACCGACAGGGTAGCGGGGTTGGATGAGCAGTTCTTC
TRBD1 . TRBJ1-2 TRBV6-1 CASSGDRTNYGYTF TGTGCCAGCAGCGGGGACAGGACTAACTATGGCTACACCTTC
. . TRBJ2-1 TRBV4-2 CASSQERGGHEQFF TGTGCCAGCAGCCAAGAGAGGGGGGGCCATGAGCAGTTCTTC
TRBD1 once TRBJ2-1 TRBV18 CASSSGQGDEQFF TGTGCCAGCTCATCCGGACAGGGCGATGAGCAGTTCTTC
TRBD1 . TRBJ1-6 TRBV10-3 CAISTSWGQHNSPLHF TGTGCCATCAGTACCTCATGGGGACAGCACAATTCACCCCTCCACTTT
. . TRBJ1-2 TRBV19 CASSHPPGGDYGYTF TGTGCCAGTAGCCACCCTCCTGGCGGGGACTATGGCTACACCTTC
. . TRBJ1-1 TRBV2 CASSALWQGEAFF TGTGCCAGCAGTGCCCTCTGGCAGGGTGAGGCTTTCTTT
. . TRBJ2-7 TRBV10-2 CASRRYRDLSYEQYF TGCGCCAGCAGAAGGTACAGGGACCTTTCCTACGAGCAGTACTTC
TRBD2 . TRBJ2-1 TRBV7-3 CASSLSGGASYNEQFF TGTGCCAGCAGCCTTAGCGGGGGGGCGTCCTACAATGAGCAGTTCTTC
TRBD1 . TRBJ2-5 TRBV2 CASSSTTGGAETQYF TGTGCCAGCAGTTCAACCACAGGGGGCGCAGAGACCCAGTACTTC
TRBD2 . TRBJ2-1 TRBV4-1 CASSRGGLAGARYNEQFF TGCGCCAGCAGCCGAGGGGGACTAGCGGGGGCCCGCTACAATGAGCAGTTCTTC
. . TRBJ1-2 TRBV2 CAGGQNYGYTF TGTGCCGGAGGACAGAACTATGGCTACACCTTC
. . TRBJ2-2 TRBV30 CAWSVGRVDTGELFF TGTGCCTGGAGTGTGGGCAGGGTGGACACCGGGGAGCTGTTTTTT
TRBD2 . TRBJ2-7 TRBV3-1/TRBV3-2 CATEASGGYEQYF TGTGCCACAGAGGCTAGCGGGGGATACGAGCAGTACTTC
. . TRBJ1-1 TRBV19 CASRGPGQGPTEAFF TGTGCCAGTAGGGGCCCAGGGCAGGGTCCCACTGAAGCTTTCTTT
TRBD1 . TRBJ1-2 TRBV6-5 CASSYGTGWSYTF TGTGCCAGCAGTTACGGGACAGGGTGGAGCTACACCTTC
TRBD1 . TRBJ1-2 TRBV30 CAWSVKDRHLYGYTF TGTGCCTGGAGTGTGAAGGACAGGCATCTCTATGGCTACACCTTC
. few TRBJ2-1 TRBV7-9 CASSLAFGGRFNEQFF TGTGCCAGCAGCTTAGCCTTCGGGGGGCGCTTTAATGAGCAGTTCTTC
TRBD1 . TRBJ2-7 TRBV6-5 CASRRGQSHYEQYF TGTGCCAGCAGGAGGGGACAGAGCCACTACGAGCAGTACTTC
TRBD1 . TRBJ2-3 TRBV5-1 CASSQTGTAQDTQYF TGCGCCAGCAGCCAGACGGGGACAGCACAAGATACGCAGTATTTT
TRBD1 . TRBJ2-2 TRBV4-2 CASSPGQGPTGELFF TGTGCCAGCAGCCCGGGACAGGGGCCCACCGGGGAGCTGTTTTTT
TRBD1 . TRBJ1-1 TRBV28 CASRAASTGGIEAFF TGTGCCAGCAGAGCCGCGTCGACAGGGGGAATTGAAGCTTTCTTT
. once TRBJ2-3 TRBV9 CASSVARGTDTQYF TGTGCCAGCAGCGTAGCCAGGGGAACAGATACGCAGTATTTT
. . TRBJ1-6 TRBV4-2 CASSQDNSGDNSPLHF TGTGCCAGCAGCCAAGACAACAGCGGCGATAATTCACCCCTCCACTTT